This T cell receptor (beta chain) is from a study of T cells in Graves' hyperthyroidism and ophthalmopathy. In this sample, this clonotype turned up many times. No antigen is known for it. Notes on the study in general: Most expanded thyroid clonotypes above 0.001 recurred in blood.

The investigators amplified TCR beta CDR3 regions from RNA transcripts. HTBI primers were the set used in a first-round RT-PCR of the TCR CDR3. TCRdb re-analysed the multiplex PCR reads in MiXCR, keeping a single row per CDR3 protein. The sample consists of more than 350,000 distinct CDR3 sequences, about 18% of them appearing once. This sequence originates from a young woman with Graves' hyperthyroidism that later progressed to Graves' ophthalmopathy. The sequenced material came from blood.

The CDR3 loop is CASSYEASGSETQYF. DNA for the CDR3: TGTGCCAGCAGTTACGAGGCTAGCGGGAGTGAGACCCAGTACTTC. The chain joins TRBV6-2 or TRBV6-3 to TRBJ2-5, with 10 bases lining up with TRBD2. This CDR3 has 15 amino acids. V lost 2 bases, J lost 5 bases, and 5 bases stayed unmatched. Germline V gene lookup returns CDR1 MNHEY and CDR2 SVGEGT.